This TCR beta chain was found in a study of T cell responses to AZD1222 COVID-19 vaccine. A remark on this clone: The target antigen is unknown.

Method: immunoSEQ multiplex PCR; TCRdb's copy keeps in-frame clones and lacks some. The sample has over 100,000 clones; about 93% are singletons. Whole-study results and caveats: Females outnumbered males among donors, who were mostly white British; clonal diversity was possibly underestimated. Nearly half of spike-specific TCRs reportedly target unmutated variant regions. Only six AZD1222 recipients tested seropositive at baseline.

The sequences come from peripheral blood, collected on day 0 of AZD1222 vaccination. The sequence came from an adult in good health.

The CDR3 sequence is CASSYPTFAASGSYNEQFF. The CDR3 bases are TGTGCCAGCAGTTACCCGACCTTTGCGGCTAGCGGGTCATACAATGAGCAGTTCTTC. This chain uses TRBV6-2 or TRBV6-3 with TRBJ2-1, with 8 bases lining up with TRBD2. Germline V lookup: CDR1 MNHEY, CDR2 SVGEGT. V shed 2 bases, J shed 4 bases, and the junction held 16 bases outside the gene matches. The CDR3 loop spans 19 amino acids.